Below, 13 T cell receptor beta chains from the same sample are listed, as sequenced in a study of blood T cell repertoires in COVID-19. Profiling relied on immunoSEQ multiplex PCR, and the TCRdb table lists in-frame clones only, not all of them. Of about 55,000 clones in the sample, more than 80% are singletons; the top ten hold around 15%. The material sequenced was peripheral blood. Every receptor here comes from a human donor in a cohort sampled during active COVID-19.

This clone was recorded once. This chain links TRBV7-2 with TRBJ2-3, with a weak D call TRBD2 (6 bases). Per germline, CDR1 SGHTA and CDR2 FQGNSA. CDR3 length: 14 amino acids. The V gene lost 2 bases and the J gene lost 3 bases, with 9 bases spanning the gap. In nucleotides, the CDR3 is TGTGCCAGCAGCTTACCACTAGCTACAGATACGCAGTATTTT. It translates to CASSLPLATDTQYF. The variable domain in full, with the rest retrieved from reference TRBV7-2 and TRBJ2-3, is GAGVSQSPSNKVTEKGKDVELRCDPISGHTALYWYRQSLGQGLEFLIYFQGNSAPDKSGLPSDRFSAERTGGSVSTLTIQRTQQEDSAVYLCASSLPLATDTQYFGPGTRLTVL.

This rearrangement joins TRBV19 to TRBJ1-2, with 12 positions matching TRBD1. The CDR3 sequence is 15 residues long. Per the germline V gene, CDR1 is LNHDA and CDR2 is SQIVND (reference sequence). The ends lost 4 bases at V and 8 bases at J; junction bases unmatched: 8. Here the CDR3 reads CASSTRDRGQYGYTF. CDR3 DNA sequence: TGTGCCAGTAGTACCCGGGACAGGGGGCAATACGGCTACACCTTC.

The rearrangement joins TRBV7-9 to TRBJ1-1, with a weak D call TRBD1 (6 bases). Trimming took 4 bases from V and 2 from J, leaving 14 bases between them. The length of the CDR3 is 15 residues. In germline, CDR1 is SEHNR, CDR2 FQNEAQ (reference sequence). CDR3 in amino acids: CASSSGQTYNTEAFF. The CDR3 DNA reads TGTGCCAGCAGCTCCGGACAGACATATAACACTGAAGCTTTCTTT.

This clone showed up just once. The chain has TRBV27 and TRBJ1-2; TRBD1 agrees at 7 bases. The CDR3 has 15 residues. The V gene's germline CDR1 is MNHEY and CDR2 SMNVEV (reference sequence). With 4 bases clipped from V and 4 bases from J, the junction kept 9 bases outside the gene matches. Written as DNA, the CDR3 is TGTGCCAGCAGTTCGGCAGGGGGGCTTGGCTATGGCTACACCTTC. Its protein is CASSSAGGLGYGYTF.

The chain's CDR3 is CASSLPGQGAVFEQFF. CDR3 bases: TGTGCCAGCAGCTTACCGGGGCAGGGGGCTGTCTTTGAGCAGTTCTTC. This chain connects TRBV7-9 to TRBJ2-1; 8 nucleotides match TRBD1. V lost 2 bases and J lost 9; bases outside the gene matches: 12. This CDR3 region has 16 residues. CDR1 is SEHNR and CDR2 is FQNEAQ in the germline V gene (reference sequence). The full variable domain, with the rest looked up from reference TRBV7-9 and TRBJ2-1, is DTGVSQNPRHKITKRGQNVTFRCDPISEHNRLYWYRQTLGQGPEFLTYFQNEAQLEKSRLLSDRFSAERPKGSFSTLEIQRTEQGDSAMYLCASSLPGQGAVFEQFFGPGTRLTVL.

The chain carries TRBV29-1 and TRBJ2-7; tentative D call: TRBD2 (6 bases). Germline CDR1 is SQVTM and CDR2 is ANQGSEA. This CDR3 is 14 amino acids long. Trimming took off 7 bases at V and 2 bases at J, with 18 bases between the two ends. Written as DNA, the CDR3 is TGCAGCGCTCGACTCGGGACTCATACCTACGAGCAGTACTTC. Protein: CSARLGTHTYEQYF.

This chain connects TRBV4-1 to TRBJ1-6, with a possible D match to TRBD1 (6 bases). The CDR3 is 16 amino acids. CDR1 MGHRA and CDR2 YSYEKL come from the germline V gene. Between the trimmed V and J ends, which lost 4 bases and 4 bases, there was a span of 14 bases. This CDR3 is CASSPPGTQYNSPLHF. In nucleotides, the CDR3 is TGCGCCAGCAGCCCGCCCGGGACACAATATAATTCACCCCTCCACTTT.

The rearrangement links TRBV29-1 to TRBJ1-1; possibly TRBD1 for D (6 bases). The CDR3 consists of 13 residues. Trimming removed 3 bases at V and 1 base at J, with 9 bases between. Germline loops: CDR1 SQVTM, CDR2 ANQGSEA. The CDR3, as DNA: TGCAGCGTTGAGAGGACAGCGAACACTGAAGCTTTCTTT. This gives the protein CSVERTANTEAFF.

This chain uses TRBV5-1 with TRBJ1-2; 7 bases agree with TRBD1. This CDR3 region has 15 residues. V shed 0 bases, J shed 5 bases, and the junction held 7 bases outside the gene matches. CDR1 and CDR2 from the germline V gene are SGHRS and YFSETQ. The CDR3 region is CASSLEAGGGYGYTF. The CDR3 bases are TGCGCCAGCAGCTTGGAGGCAGGGGGAGGATATGGCTACACCTTC.

The V gene is TRBV12-5, the J gene TRBJ2-6; 11 bases align to TRBD1. CDR1 and CDR2 from the germline V gene are LGHNT and FRNRAP. The V and J ends lost 1 base and 0 bases, in that order; junction bases with no gene match: 5. This CDR3 has 19 residues. Written as DNA, the CDR3 is TGTGCTAGTGGTTTGGACTGGACAGGGGGCGCCTCTGGGGCCAACGTCCTGACTTTC. It encodes CASGLDWTGGASGANVLTF.

The gene calls are TRBV6-5 and TRBJ1-1, with 12 positions matching TRBD1. In germline, CDR1 is MNHEY, CDR2 SVGAGI. The J segment lost 11 bases and the V segment lost 8 bases, leaving 9 bases of the junction unmatched. The CDR3 sequence is 13 residues long. In DNA form, the CDR3 reads TGTGCCAGCGCGGGACAGGGGGCGTCTGGGGCTTTCTTT. Protein: CASAGQGASGAFF.

The chain carries TRBV9 and TRBJ2-1; a weak D match, TRBD2 (6 bases). CDR1 is SGDLS and CDR2 is YYNGEE in the germline V gene. The CDR3 runs to 15 residues. Trimming stripped 4 bases from V and 4 bases from J, with 15 bases between. The CDR3 protein is CASSRRGETYNEQFF. The CDR3 nucleotides are TGTGCCAGCAGCCGGCGGGGAGAAACGTACAATGAGCAGTTCTTC.

Only one count was recorded for this clone. The J gene is TRBJ2-3, the V gene TRBV19, with a possible D match to TRBD1 (5 bases). Germline assignment: CDR1 LNHDA and CDR2 SQIVND (reference sequence). V was trimmed by 7 bases and J by 3 bases, leaving 11 bases between them. The CDR3 sequence is 13 residues long. DNA of the CDR3: TGTGCCAGTAAGGGGCCCGGGACAGATACGCAGTATTTT. It specifies CASKGPGTDTQYF.